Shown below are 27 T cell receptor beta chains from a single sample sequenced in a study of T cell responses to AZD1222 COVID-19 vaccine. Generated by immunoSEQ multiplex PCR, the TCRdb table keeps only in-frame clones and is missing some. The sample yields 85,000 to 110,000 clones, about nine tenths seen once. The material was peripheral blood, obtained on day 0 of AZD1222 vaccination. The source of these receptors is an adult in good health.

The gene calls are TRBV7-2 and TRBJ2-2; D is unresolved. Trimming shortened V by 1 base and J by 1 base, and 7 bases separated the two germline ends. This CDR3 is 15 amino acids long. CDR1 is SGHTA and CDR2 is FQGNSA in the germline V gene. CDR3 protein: CASSLGAMNTGELFF. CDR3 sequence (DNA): TGTGCCAGCAGCTTAGGGGCTATGAACACCGGGGAGCTGTTTTTT.

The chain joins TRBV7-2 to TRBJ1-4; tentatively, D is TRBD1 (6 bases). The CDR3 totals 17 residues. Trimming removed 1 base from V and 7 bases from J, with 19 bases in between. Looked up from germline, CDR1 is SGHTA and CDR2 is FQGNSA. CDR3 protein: CASSLEGVTGSVEKLFF. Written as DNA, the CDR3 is TGTGCCAGCAGCTTAGAAGGGGTGACAGGCTCTGTTGAAAAACTGTTTTTT.

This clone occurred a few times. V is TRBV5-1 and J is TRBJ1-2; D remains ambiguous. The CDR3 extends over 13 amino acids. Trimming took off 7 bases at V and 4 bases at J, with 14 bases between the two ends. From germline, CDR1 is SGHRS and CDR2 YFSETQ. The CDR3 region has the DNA TGCGCCAGCGGGGAGTCGGGAGCCTATGGCTACACCTTC. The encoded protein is CASGESGAYGYTF.

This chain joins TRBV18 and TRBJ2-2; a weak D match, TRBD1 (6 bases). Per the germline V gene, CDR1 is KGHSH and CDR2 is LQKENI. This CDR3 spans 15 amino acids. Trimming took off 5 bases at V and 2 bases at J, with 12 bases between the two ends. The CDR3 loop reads CASSSMGANTGELFF. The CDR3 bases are TGTGCCAGCTCATCGATGGGGGCCAACACCGGGGAGCTGTTTTTT.

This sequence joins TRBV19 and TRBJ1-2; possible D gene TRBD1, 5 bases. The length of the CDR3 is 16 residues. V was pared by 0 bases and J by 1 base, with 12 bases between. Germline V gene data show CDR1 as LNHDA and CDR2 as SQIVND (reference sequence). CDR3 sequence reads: CASSIDLRQSNYGYTF. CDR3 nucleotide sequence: TGTGCCAGTAGTATAGATCTAAGACAGAGTAACTATGGCTACACCTTC. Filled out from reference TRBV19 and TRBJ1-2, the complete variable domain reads DGGITQSPKYLFRKEGQNVTLSCEQNLNHDAMYWYRQDPGQGLRLIYYSQIVNDFQKGDIAEGYSVSREKKESFPLTVTSAQKNPTAFYLCASSIDLRQSNYGYTFGSGTRLTVV.

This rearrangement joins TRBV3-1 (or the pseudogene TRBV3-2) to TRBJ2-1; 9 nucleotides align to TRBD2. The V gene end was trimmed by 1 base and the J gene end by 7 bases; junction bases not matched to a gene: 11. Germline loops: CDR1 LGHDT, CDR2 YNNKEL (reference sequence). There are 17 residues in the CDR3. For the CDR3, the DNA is TGTGCCAGCAGCCAAGCCCCGGCGCTAGCGGGGCAAAATGAGCAGTTCTTC. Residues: CASSQAPALAGQNEQFF.

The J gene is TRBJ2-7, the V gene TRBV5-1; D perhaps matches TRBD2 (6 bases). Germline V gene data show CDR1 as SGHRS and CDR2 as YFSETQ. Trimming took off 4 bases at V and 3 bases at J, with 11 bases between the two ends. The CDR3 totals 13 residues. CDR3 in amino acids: CASSPAGGYEQYF. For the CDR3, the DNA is TGCGCCAGCAGCCCGGCCGGGGGCTACGAGCAGTACTTC.

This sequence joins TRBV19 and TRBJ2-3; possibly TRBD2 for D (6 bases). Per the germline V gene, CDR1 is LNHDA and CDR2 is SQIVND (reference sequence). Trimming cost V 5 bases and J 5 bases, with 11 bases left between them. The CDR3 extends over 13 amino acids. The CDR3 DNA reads TGTGCCAGTAGTCTCCGTAGCGGAGATACGCAGTATTTT. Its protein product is CASSLRSGDTQYF.

CDR3 residues: CASSFDSGYTDTQYF. For the CDR3, the DNA is TGTGCCAGCAGCTTCGACAGCGGATACACAGATACGCAGTATTTT. The rearrangement uses TRBV7-9 and TRBJ2-3; the D call may be TRBD1 or TRBD2 (5 bases each). The germline V gene has CDR1 SEHNR and CDR2 FQNEAQ (reference sequence). The CDR3 extends over 15 amino acids. V lost 3 bases and J lost 2, with 12 bases in between.

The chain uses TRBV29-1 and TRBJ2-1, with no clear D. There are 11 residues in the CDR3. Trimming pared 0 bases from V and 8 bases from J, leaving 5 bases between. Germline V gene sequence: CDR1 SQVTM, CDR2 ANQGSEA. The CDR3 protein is CSVEDGYEQFF. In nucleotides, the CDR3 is TGCAGCGTTGAAGACGGCTATGAGCAGTTCTTC.

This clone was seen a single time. The CDR3 bases are TGTGCCAGCACTGTCGATGTTTACACTGAAGCTTTCTTT. Translated, it gives CASTVDVYTEAFF. The chain uses TRBV7-2 and TRBJ1-1; D uncertain. This CDR3 is 13 amino acids long. The V gene's germline CDR1 is SGHTA and CDR2 FQGNSA. Trimming took 7 bases from V and 3 from J, leaving 12 bases between them.

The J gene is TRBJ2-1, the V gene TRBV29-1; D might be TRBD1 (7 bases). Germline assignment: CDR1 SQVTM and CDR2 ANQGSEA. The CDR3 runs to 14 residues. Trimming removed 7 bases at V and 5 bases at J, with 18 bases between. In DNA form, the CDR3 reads TGCAGCGCTAAGGGCAGGGGGGCTGACAATGAGCAGTTCTTC. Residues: CSAKGRGADNEQFF.

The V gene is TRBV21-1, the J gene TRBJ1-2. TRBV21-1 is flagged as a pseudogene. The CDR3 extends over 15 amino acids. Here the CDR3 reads CASVRARVANYGYTF. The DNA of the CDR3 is TGTGCCAGCGTGCGGGCCCGGGTAGCTAACTATGGCTACACCTTC.

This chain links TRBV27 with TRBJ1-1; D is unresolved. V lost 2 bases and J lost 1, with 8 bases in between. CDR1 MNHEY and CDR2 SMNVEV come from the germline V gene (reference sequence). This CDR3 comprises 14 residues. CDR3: CASSLQDRNTEAFF. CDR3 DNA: TGTGCCAGCAGTTTACAGGACCGGAACACTGAAGCTTTCTTT.

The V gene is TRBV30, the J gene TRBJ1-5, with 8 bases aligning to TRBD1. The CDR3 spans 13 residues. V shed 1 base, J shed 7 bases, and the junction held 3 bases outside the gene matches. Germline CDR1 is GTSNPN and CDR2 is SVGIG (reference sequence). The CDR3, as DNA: TGTGCCTGGAGTGGACAGGGGAACCAGCCCCAGCATTTT. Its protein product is CAWSGQGNQPQHF. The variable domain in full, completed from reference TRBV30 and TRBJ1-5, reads SQTIHQWPATLVQPVGSPLSLECTVEGTSNPNLYWYRQAAGRGLQLLFYSVGIGQISSEVPQNLSASRPQDRQFILSSKKLLLSDSGFYLCAWSGQGNQPQHFGDGTRLSIL.

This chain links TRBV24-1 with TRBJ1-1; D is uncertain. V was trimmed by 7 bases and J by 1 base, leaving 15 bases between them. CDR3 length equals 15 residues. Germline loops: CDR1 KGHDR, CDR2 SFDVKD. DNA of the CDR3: TGTGCCACCAGGCCCCGGGAGGGCACGAACACTGAAGCTTTCTTT. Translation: CATRPREGTNTEAFF.

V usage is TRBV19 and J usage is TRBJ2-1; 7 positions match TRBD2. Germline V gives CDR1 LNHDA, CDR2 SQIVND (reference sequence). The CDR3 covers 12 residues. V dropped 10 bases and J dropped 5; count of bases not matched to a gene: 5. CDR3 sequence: CATAAGNNEQFF. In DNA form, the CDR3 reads TGTGCCACCGCAGCGGGAAACAATGAGCAGTTCTTC.

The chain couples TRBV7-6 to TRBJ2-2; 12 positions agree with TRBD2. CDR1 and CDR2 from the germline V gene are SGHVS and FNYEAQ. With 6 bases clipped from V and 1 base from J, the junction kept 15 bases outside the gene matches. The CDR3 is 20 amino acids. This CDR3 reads CASRELGLAGINLNTGELFF. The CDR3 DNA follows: TGTGCCAGCAGGGAGCTTGGACTAGCGGGAATCAATCTGAACACCGGGGAGCTGTTTTTT. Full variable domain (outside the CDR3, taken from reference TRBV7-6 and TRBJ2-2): GAGVSQSPRYKVTKRGQDVALRCDPISGHVSLYWYRQALGQGPEFLTYFNYEAQQDKSGLPNDRFSAERPEGSISTLTIQRTEQRDSAMYRCASRELGLAGINLNTGELFFGEGSRLTVL.

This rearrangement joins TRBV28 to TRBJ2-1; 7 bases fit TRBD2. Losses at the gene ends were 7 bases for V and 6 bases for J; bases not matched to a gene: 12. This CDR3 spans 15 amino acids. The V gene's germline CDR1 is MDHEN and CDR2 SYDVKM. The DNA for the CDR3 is TGTGCCAGCACCATGACTAGCCTTGGGTTCAATGAGCAGTTCTTC. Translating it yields CASTMTSLGFNEQFF. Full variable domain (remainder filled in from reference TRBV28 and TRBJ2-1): DVKVTQSSRYLVKRTGEKVFLECVQDMDHENMFWYRQDPGLGLRLIYFSYDVKMKEKGDIPEGYSVSREKKERFSLILESASTNQTSMYLCASTMTSLGFNEQFFGPGTRLTVL.

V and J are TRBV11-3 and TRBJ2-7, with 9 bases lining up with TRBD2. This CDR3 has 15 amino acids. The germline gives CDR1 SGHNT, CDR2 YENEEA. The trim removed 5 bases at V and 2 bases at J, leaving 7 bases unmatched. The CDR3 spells CASSPTSGPTYEQYF. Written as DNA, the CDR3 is TGTGCCAGCAGCCCGACTAGCGGACCCACCTACGAGCAGTACTTC.

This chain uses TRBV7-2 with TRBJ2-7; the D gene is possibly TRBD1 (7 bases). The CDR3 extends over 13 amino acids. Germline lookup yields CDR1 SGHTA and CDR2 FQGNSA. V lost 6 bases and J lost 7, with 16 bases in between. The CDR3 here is CASRLTGAGEQYF. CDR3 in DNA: TGTGCCAGCAGGTTAACAGGGGCGGGGGAGCAGTACTTC.

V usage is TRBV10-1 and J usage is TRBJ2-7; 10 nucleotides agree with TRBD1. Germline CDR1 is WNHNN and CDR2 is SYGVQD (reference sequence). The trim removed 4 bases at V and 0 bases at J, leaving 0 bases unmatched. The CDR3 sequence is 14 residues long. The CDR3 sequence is CASSGDRGSYEQYF. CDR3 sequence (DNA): TGCGCCAGCAGTGGGGACAGGGGCTCCTACGAGCAGTACTTC.

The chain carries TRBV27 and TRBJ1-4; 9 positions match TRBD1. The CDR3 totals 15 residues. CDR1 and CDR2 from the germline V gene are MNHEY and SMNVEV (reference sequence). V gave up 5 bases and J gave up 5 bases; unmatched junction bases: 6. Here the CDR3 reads CASSRPGTGNEKLFF. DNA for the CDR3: TGTGCCAGCAGTCGCCCCGGGACAGGGAATGAAAAACTGTTTTTT. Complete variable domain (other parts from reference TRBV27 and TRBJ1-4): EAQVTQNPRYLITVTGKKLTVTCSQNMNHEYMSWYRQDPGLGLRQIYYSMNVEVTDKGDVPEGYKVSRKEKRNFPLILESPSPNQTSLYFCASSRPGTGNEKLFFGSGTQLSVL.

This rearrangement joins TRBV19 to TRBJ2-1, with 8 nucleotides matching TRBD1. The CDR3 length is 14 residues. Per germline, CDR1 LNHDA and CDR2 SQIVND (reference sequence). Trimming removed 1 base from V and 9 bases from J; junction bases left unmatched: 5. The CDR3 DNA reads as TGTGCCAGTAGTATAGGGACAGGGATGGGTGAGCAGTTCTTC. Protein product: CASSIGTGMGEQFF.

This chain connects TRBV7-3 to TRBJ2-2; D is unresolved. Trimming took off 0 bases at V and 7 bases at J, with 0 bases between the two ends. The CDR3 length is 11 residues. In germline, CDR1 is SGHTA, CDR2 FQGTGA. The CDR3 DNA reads TGTGCCAGCAGCTTAACCGGGGAGCTGTTTTTT. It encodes CASSLTGELFF.

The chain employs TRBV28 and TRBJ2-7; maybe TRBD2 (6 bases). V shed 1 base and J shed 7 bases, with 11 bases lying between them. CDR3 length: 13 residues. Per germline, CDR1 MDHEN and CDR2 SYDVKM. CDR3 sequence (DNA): TGTGCCAGCAGTTTATTGGGGACTCAAGAGCAGTACTTC. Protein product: CASSLLGTQEQYF.

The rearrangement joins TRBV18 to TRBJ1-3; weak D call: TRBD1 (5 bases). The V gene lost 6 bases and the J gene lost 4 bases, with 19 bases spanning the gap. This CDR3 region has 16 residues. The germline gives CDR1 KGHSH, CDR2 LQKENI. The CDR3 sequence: CASSSGTVRTGNTIYF. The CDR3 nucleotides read TGTGCCAGCTCTTCGGGGACGGTGAGAACCGGAAACACCATATATTTT.